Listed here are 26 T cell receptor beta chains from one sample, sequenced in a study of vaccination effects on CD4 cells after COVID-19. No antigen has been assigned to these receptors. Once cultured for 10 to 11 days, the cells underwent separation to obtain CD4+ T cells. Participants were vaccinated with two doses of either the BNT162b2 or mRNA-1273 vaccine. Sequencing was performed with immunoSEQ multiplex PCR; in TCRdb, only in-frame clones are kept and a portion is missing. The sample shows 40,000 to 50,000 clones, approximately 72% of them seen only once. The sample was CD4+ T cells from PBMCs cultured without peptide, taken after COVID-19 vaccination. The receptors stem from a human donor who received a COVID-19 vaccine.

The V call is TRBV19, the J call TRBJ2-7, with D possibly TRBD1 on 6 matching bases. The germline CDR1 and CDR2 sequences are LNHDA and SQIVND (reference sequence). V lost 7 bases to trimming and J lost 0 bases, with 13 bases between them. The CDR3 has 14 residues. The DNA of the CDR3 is TGTGCCAGTAACCGGGACACCTCCTCCTACGAGCAGTACTTC. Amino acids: CASNRDTSSYEQYF.

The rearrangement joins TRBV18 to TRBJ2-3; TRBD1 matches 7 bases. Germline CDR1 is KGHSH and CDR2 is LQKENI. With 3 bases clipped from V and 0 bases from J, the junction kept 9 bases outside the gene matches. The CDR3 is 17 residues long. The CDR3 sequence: CASSPTGTDFSTDTQYF. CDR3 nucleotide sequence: TGTGCCAGCTCACCCACCGGGACAGACTTTAGCACAGATACGCAGTATTTT. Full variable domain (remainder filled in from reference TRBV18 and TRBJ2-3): NAGVMQNPRHLVRRRGQEARLRCSPMKGHSHVYWYRQLPEEGLKFMVYLQKENIIDESGMPKERFSAEFPKEGPSILRIQQVVRGDSAAYFCASSPTGTDFSTDTQYFGPGTRLTVL.

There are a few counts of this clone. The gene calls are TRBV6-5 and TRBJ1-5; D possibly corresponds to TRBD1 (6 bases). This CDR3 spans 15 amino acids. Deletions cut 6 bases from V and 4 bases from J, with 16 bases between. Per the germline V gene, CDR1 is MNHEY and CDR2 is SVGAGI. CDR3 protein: CASRNRGAGNQPQHF. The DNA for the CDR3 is TGTGCCAGCAGGAATCGGGGGGCCGGGAATCAGCCCCAGCATTTT.

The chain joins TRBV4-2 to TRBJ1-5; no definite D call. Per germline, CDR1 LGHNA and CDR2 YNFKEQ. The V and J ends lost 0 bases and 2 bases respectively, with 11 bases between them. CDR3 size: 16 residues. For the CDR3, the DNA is TGTGCCAGCAGCCAAGAAACCCAAGGAGGCAATCAGCCCCAGCATTTT. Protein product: CASSQETQGGNQPQHF.

The CDR3 loop reads CANIRTGQDIFSYEQYF. The DNA of the CDR3 is TGCGCCAACATAAGGACAGGTCAAGACATTTTCTCCTACGAGCAGTACTTC. The chain has TRBV10-1 and TRBJ2-7, with TRBD1 matching over 7 bases. Trimming at V came to 10 bases and at J to 0 bases, leaving 18 bases not matched to a gene. Germline V gene sequence: CDR1 WNHNN, CDR2 SYGVQD (reference sequence). The length of the CDR3 is 17 residues.

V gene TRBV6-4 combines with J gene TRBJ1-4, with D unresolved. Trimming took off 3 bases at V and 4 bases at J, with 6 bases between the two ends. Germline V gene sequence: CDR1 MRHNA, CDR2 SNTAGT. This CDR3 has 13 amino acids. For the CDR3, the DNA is TGTGCCAGCAGTGAGCGGCTTAATGAAAAACTGTTTTTT. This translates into CASSERLNEKLFF.

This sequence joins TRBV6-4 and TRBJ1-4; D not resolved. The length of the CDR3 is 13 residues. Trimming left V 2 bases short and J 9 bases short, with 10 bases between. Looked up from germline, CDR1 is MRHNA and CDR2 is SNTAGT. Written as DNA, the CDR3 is TGTGCCAGCAGTGACGGGGAGTCGCAAAAACTGTTTTTT. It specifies CASSDGESQKLFF.

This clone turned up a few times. The DNA for the CDR3 is TGTGCCAGCAGCTTAAAGCGACAGACTTTTTATGGCTACACCTTC. As protein: CASSLKRQTFYGYTF. The V and J genes are TRBV7-8 and TRBJ1-2; tentative D call: TRBD1 (5 bases). The CDR3 runs 15 residues. CDR1 is SGHVS and CDR2 is FQNEAQ in the germline V gene. Trimming took off 2 bases at V and 5 bases at J, with 15 bases between the two ends.

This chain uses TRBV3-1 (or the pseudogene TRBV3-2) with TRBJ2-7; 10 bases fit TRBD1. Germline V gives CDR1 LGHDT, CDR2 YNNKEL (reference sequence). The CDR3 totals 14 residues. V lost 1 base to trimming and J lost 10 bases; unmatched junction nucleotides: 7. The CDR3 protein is CASSQAPDRGRQYF. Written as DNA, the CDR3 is TGTGCCAGCAGCCAAGCCCCAGACAGGGGGCGTCAGTACTTC.

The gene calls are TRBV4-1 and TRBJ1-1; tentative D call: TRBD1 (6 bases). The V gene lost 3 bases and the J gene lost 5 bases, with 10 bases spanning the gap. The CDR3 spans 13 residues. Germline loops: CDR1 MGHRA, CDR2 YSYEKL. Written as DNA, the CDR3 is TGCGCCAGCAGCCAGATCAGGGGAACTGAAGCTTTCTTT. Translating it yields CASSQIRGTEAFF.

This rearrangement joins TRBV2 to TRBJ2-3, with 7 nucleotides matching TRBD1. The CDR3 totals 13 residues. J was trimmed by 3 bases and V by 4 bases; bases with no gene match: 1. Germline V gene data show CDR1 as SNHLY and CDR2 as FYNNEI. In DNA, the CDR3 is TGTGCCAGCAGTGGACAGGGAACAGATACGCAGTATTTT. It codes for CASSGQGTDTQYF.

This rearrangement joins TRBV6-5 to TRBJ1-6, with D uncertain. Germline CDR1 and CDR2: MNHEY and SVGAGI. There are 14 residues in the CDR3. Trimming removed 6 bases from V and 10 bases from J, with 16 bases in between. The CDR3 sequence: CASRFPGGGSPLHF. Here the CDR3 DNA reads TGTGCCAGCAGGTTCCCTGGAGGAGGGTCACCCCTCCACTTT.

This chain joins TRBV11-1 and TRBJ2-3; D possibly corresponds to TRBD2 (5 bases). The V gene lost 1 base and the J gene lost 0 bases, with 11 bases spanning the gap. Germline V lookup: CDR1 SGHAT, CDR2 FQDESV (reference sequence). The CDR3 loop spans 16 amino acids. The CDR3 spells CASSLGVGGSTDTQYF. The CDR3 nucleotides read TGTGCCAGCAGCTTAGGGGTGGGCGGGAGCACAGATACGCAGTATTTT. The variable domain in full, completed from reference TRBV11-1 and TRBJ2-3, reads EAEVAQSPRYKITEKSQAVAFWCDPISGHATLYWYRQILGQGPELLVQFQDESVVDDSQLPKDRFSAERLKGVDSTLKIQPAELGDSAMYLCASSLGVGGSTDTQYFGPGTRLTVL.

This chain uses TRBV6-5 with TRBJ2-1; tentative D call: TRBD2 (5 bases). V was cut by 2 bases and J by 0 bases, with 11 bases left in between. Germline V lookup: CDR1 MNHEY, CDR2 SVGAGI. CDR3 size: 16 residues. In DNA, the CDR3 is TGTGCCAGCAGTTACCAAGCGGACCACTCCTACAATGAGCAGTTCTTC. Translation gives CASSYQADHSYNEQFF.

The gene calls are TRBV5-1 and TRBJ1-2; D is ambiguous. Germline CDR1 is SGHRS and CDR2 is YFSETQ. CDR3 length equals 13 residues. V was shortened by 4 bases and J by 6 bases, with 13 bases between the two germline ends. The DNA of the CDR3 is TGCGCCAGCAGCCCGAGTGGGCTTAATGGCTACACCTTC. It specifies CASSPSGLNGYTF.

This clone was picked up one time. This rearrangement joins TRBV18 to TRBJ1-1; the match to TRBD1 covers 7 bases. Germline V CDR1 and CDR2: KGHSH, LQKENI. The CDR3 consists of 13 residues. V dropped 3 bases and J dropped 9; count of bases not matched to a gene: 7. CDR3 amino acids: CASSPVDRAQAFF. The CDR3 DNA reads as TGTGCCAGCTCACCCGTCGACAGGGCCCAAGCTTTCTTT. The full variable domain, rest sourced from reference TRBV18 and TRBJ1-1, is NAGVMQNPRHLVRRRGQEARLRCSPMKGHSHVYWYRQLPEEGLKFMVYLQKENIIDESGMPKERFSAEFPKEGPSILRIQQVVRGDSAAYFCASSPVDRAQAFFGQGTRLTVV.

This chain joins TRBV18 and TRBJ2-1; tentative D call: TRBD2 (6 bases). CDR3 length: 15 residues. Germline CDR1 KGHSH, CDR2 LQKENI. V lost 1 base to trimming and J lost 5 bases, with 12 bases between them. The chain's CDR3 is CASSPRGTRDNEQFF. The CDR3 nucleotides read TGTGCCAGCTCACCACGCGGGACCAGAGACAATGAGCAGTTCTTC.

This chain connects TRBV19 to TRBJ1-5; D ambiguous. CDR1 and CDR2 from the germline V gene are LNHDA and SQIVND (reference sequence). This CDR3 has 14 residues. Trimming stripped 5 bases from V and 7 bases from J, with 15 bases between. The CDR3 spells CASSSPPGGQPQHF. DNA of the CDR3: TGTGCCAGTAGTTCTCCCCCGGGAGGGCAGCCCCAGCATTTT.

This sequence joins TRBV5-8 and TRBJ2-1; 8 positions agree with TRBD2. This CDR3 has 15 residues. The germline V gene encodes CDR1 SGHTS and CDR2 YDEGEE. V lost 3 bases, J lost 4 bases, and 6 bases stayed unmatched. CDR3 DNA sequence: TGTGCCAGCAGCTCGGGGGGGACCGTTTACAATGAGCAGTTCTTC. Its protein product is CASSSGGTVYNEQFF.

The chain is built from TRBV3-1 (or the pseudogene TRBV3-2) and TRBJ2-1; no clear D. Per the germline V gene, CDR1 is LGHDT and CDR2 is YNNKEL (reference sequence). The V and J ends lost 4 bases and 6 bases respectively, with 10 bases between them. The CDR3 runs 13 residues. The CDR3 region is CASSRQGFNEQFF. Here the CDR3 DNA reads TGTGCCAGCAGCCGCCAAGGATTCAATGAGCAGTTCTTC.

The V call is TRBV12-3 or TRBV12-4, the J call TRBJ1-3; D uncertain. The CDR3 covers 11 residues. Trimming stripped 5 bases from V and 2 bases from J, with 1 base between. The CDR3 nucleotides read TGTGCCAGCAGTCCTGGAAACACCATATATTTT. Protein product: CASSPGNTIYF.

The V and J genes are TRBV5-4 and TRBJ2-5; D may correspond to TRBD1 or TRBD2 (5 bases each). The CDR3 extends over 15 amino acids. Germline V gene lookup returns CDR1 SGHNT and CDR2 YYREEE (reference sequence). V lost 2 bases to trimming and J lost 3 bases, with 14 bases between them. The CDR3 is CASSFGPRGEETQYF. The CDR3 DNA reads TGTGCCAGCAGCTTCGGACCCCGAGGGGAAGAGACCCAGTACTTC.

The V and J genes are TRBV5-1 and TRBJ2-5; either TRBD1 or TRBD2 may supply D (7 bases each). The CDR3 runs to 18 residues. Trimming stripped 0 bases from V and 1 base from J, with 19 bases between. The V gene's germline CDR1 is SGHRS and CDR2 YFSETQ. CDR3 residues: CASSLAQGGSGIQETQYF. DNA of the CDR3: TGCGCCAGCAGCTTGGCCCAGGGGGGGAGCGGCATCCAAGAGACCCAGTACTTC.

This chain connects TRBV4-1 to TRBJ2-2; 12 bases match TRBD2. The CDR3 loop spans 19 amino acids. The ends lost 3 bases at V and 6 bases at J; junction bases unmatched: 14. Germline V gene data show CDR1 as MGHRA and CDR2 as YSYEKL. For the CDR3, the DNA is TGCGCCAGCAGCCACATTGAATCAGCTAGCGGGAGGGCAGCCGGGGAGCTGTTTTTT. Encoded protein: CASSHIESASGRAAGELFF.

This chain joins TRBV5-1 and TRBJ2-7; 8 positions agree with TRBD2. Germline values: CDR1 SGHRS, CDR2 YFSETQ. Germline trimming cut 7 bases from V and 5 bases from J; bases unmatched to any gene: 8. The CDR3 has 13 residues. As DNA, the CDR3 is TGCGCCAGCCCCTCCGGGGGGGGCCACGAGCAGTACTTC. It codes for CASPSGGGHEQYF.

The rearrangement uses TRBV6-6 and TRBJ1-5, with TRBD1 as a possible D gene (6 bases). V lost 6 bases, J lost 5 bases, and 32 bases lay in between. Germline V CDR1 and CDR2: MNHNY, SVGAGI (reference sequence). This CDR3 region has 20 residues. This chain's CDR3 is CASSPALTGERVKGYQPQHF. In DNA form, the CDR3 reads TGTGCCAGCAGCCCCGCCCTGACAGGTGAAAGGGTAAAGGGGTATCAGCCCCAGCATTTT.